This T cell receptor beta chain was sequenced for a study of cytomegalovirus exposure and HLA in healthy donors. Study at large: In a later analysis, the 110 or so validation repertoires were reported to have used the same platform as the approximately 690 first-cohort repertoires. Study observations and caveats: Cytomegalovirus association was assigned to more than 150 TCR beta chains. In the 120 validation repertoires, approximately 94% of cluster scores exceeded 0, per a later analysis.

TCRdb keeps only in-frame clones here, not all; method: immunoSEQ multiplex PCR. This sample has a few hundred thousand clones, with about nine tenths found just once. Concerning this clone itself: What it recognizes is unknown.

CDR3 length: 13 residues. The V end was cut by 5 bases, the J end by 2 bases, with 10 bases between. From germline, CDR1 is GTSNPN and CDR2 SVGIG (reference sequence). Among the approximately 110 subjects of the validation cohort, separate from the roughly 730-subject first cohort, were the donors. The chain combines TRBV30 with TRBJ2-1; the D gene is possibly TRBD1 (5 bases). The TCR comes from a young woman in good health and CMV-seronegative. Sequenced material: PBMCs. CDR3 protein: CAWGAGTYNEQFF. CDR3 bases: TGTGCCTGGGGGGCCGGCACCTACAATGAGCAGTTCTTC.